One sample yielded the 15 T cell receptor beta chains listed below, sequenced in a study of Graves' ophthalmopathy and Graves' hyperthyroidism. RNA served as the template for amplifying TCR beta CDR3 regions. After a first-round RT-PCR with HTBI primers, a second-round multiplex PCR was run. Using its own MiXCR run on the multiplex PCR reads, TCRdb lists one record per CDR3 protein. The sample lists 600,000 to 700,000 distinct CDR3 sequences, 35% to 45% occurring once. What was sequenced was peripheral blood. These receptors were taken from an adult man with Graves' ophthalmopathy.

This clonotype was detected ten times or more. CDR3 loop: CSVDSGQGNFEQYF. The DNA for the CDR3 is TGCAGCGTTGATTCGGGACAGGGTAATTTCGAGCAGTACTTC. This chain joins TRBV29-1 and TRBJ2-7; 9 positions agree with TRBD1. CDR3 length: 14 amino acids. The trim removed 3 bases at V and 6 bases at J, leaving 9 bases unmatched. Per germline, CDR1 SQVTM and CDR2 ANQGSEA.

The chain carries TRBV10-3 and TRBJ2-6, with 8 bases identical to TRBD1. CDR3 length: 15 amino acids. Germline assignment: CDR1 ENHRY and CDR2 SYGVKD. The trim removed 4 bases at V and 4 bases at J, leaving 3 bases unmatched. The CDR3 spells CAISARDRGANVLTF. The CDR3 DNA reads TGTGCCATCAGTGCCCGGGACAGGGGGGCCAACGTCCTGACTTTC.

This clonotype has at least ten counts. The chain carries TRBV4-1 and TRBJ2-2; the match to TRBD1 covers 7 bases. The CDR3 is 15 residues long. Germline V CDR1 and CDR2: MGHRA, YSYEKL. The V segment lost 0 bases and the J segment 5 bases; nucleotides outside the gene matches: 3. CDR3 amino acids: CASSQERGRTGELFF. The DNA for the CDR3 is TGCGCCAGCAGCCAAGAGAGGGGGCGGACCGGGGAGCTGTTTTTT.

There are many counts of this clonotype. The chain carries TRBV25-1 and TRBJ2-5; 7 nucleotides align to TRBD2. The V and J ends lost 4 bases and 5 bases, in that order; junction bases with no gene match: 7. The CDR3 is 14 amino acids. Germline-derived CDR1 and CDR2 are MGHDK and SYGVNS. The CDR3 region is CASSALGGMETQYF. The CDR3 nucleotides are TGTGCCAGCAGTGCCCTGGGGGGGATGGAGACCCAGTACTTC.

This clonotype was seen ten or more times. V usage is TRBV6-5 and J usage is TRBJ1-1, with 9 positions matching TRBD1. J lost 7 bases, V lost 6 bases, and 9 bases had no gene match. This CDR3 contains 14 residues. Germline values: CDR1 MNHEY, CDR2 SVGAGI. The CDR3 is CASRPYRGQGEAFF. The CDR3 bases are TGTGCCAGCAGACCCTACAGGGGGCAAGGTGAAGCTTTCTTT.

The chain employs TRBV19 and TRBJ2-7; 7 bases map to TRBD1. Trimming took 7 bases from V and 2 from J; bases not matched to a gene: 8. This CDR3 comprises 14 residues. Germline CDR1 LNHDA, CDR2 SQIVND (reference sequence). In DNA form, the CDR3 reads TGTGCCAGTACATTACAGGGGAACACCTACGAGCAGTACTTC. Translation: CASTLQGNTYEQYF. The complete variable domain, with remaining parts taken from reference TRBV19 and TRBJ2-7, reads DGGITQSPKYLFRKEGQNVTLSCEQNLNHDAMYWYRQDPGQGLRLIYYSQIVNDFQKGDIAEGYSVSREKKESFPLTVTSAQKNPTAFYLCASTLQGNTYEQYFGPGTRLTVT.

This clonotype showed up many times. CDR3 sequence: CASSAKGSGIGGYTF. The CDR3 nucleotides are TGTGCCAGCAGCGCCAAAGGGTCTGGAATTGGTGGCTACACCTTC. The chain carries TRBV7-9 and TRBJ1-2; D gene unclear. V lost 5 bases to trimming and J lost 7 bases, with 20 bases between them. The CDR3 contains 15 residues. Looked up from germline, CDR1 is SEHNR and CDR2 is FQNEAQ (reference sequence).

This clonotype was observed a few times. The chain links TRBV10-3 to TRBJ1-4; 7 bases fit TRBD1. The germline V gene has CDR1 ENHRY and CDR2 SYGVKD. CDR3 length: 14 amino acids. V trimming: 10 bases; J trimming: 8 bases; junction bases outside the gene matches: 13. CDR3 nucleotides: TGTGCCAGCAGGGTATTGGCAGGGGGAGAAAAACTGTTTTTT. Translation gives CASRVLAGGEKLFF.

This chain links TRBV10-3 with TRBJ1-2, with no clear D. V gave up 4 bases and J gave up 4 bases, with 10 bases separating them. The germline V gene encodes CDR1 ENHRY and CDR2 SYGVKD. This CDR3 has 13 residues. This CDR3 reads CAISASGFYGYTF. The CDR3, as DNA: TGTGCCATCAGTGCTAGCGGGTTCTATGGCTACACCTTC.

This clonotype was picked up many times. The chain combines TRBV7-9 with TRBJ2-5, with a tentative D call TRBD1 (6 bases). Germline V CDR1 and CDR2: SEHNR, FQNEAQ (reference sequence). V was shortened by 1 base and J by 3 bases, with 12 bases between the two germline ends. The CDR3 spans 15 residues. Here the CDR3 reads CASSLDHRVKETQYF. Written as DNA, the CDR3 is TGTGCCAGCAGCTTAGATCACAGGGTGAAAGAGACCCAGTACTTC. The full variable domain, in which reference TRBV7-9 and TRBJ2-5 provide the parts outside the CDR3, is DTGVSQNPRHKITKRGQNVTFRCDPISEHNRLYWYRQTLGQGPEFLTYFQNEAQLEKSRLLSDRFSAERPKGSFSTLEIQRTEQGDSAMYLCASSLDHRVKETQYFGPGTRLLVL.

J is TRBJ1-2 and V is TRBV10-3; 8 bases map to TRBD1. Losses at the gene ends were 3 bases for V and 4 bases for J; bases not matched to a gene: 4. CDR1 and CDR2 from the germline V gene are ENHRY and SYGVKD. The length of the CDR3 is 14 residues. In nucleotides, the CDR3 is TGTGCCATCAGTGAACGACAGGGGACCTATGGCTACACCTTC. This gives the protein CAISERQGTYGYTF.

Only a few counts were recorded for this clonotype. The chain carries TRBV11-2 and TRBJ2-2; weak D call: TRBD2 (5 bases). The V gene's germline CDR1 is SGHAT and CDR2 FQNNGV. The CDR3 has 14 residues. V was trimmed by 2 bases and J by 7 bases, leaving 11 bases between them. Written as DNA, the CDR3 is TGTGCCAGCAGCTTATCCGGGGTCGGCGGGGAGCTGTTTTTT. Amino acid sequence: CASSLSGVGGELFF.

This chain connects TRBV7-2 to TRBJ2-5; possible D gene TRBD2, 6 bases. Trimming shortened V by 5 bases and J by 5 bases, and 18 bases separated the two germline ends. The CDR3 totals 15 residues. Germline assignment: CDR1 SGHTA and CDR2 FQGNSA. The CDR3 loop is CASSQDLRLGETQYF. The DNA of the CDR3 is TGTGCCAGCAGCCAAGATCTCCGACTAGGGGAGACCCAGTACTTC.

This clonotype was recorded at least ten times. The chain carries TRBV24-1 and TRBJ1-2, with TRBD1 matching 7 bases. Germline V gene lookup returns CDR1 KGHDR and CDR2 SFDVKD. V was clipped by 2 bases and J by 0 bases; unmatched bases: 5. The CDR3 totals 16 residues. The CDR3 region has the DNA TGTGCCACCAGTGATTCCCGACAGGGTCCTAACTATGGCTACACCTTC. Its translation is CATSDSRQGPNYGYTF.

This clonotype has a handful of counts. The CDR3: CATSPGYTGELFF. CDR3 nucleotides: TGTGCCACCAGCCCGGGGTACACCGGGGAGCTGTTTTTT. V gene TRBV24-1 combines with J gene TRBJ2-2; D possibly corresponds to TRBD2 (5 bases). The V end lost 7 bases, the J end lost 3 bases, and 8 bases lay between the germline ends. The CDR3 runs 13 residues. The germline gives CDR1 KGHDR, CDR2 SFDVKD.